Here is one T cell receptor (beta chain) with its context. No antigen is known for it. Regulatory T cells were sorted as CD4+CD25hiCD127low/negative. These data are taken from a study of B cell selection in AIRE deficiency. Study outcomes and limitations: Only approximately 9.2% of approximately 3,700 shared Treg sequences were patient-specific; 31.6% healthy-specific.

Profiling relied on immunoSEQ multiplex PCR, and the TCRdb table lists in-frame clones only, not all of them. This sample has about 22,000 clones, with around 90% found just once. CDR3 length: 13 residues. The V end lost 6 bases, the J end lost 5 bases, and 13 bases lay between the germline ends. Germline loops: CDR1 MNHNY, CDR2 SVGAGI (reference sequence). The sample was CD4+CD25+ Tregs sorted from PBMCs. This chain connects TRBV6-6 to TRBJ1-2; D is unresolved. The sequence derives from a human donor in good health. CDR3: CASSRPNEYGYTF. DNA for the CDR3: TGTGCCAGCAGCCGGCCCAACGAGTATGGCTACACCTTC.